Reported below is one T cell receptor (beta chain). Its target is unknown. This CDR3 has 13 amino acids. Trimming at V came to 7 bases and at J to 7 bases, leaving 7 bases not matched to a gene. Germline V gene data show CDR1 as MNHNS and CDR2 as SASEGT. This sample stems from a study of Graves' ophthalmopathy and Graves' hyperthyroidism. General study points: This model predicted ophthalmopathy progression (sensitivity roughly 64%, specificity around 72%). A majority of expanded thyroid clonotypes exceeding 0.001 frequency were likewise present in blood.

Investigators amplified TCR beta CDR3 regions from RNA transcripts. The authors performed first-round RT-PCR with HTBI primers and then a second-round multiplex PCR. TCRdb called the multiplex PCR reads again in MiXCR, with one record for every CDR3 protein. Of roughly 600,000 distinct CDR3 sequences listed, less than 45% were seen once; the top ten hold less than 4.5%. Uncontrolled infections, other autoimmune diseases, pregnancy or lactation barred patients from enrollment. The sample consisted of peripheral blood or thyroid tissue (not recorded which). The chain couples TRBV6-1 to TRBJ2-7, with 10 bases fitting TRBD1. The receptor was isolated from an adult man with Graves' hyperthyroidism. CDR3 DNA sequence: TGTGCCAGCAAGACGAGGACAGGGGGTGAGCAGTACTTC. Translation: CASKTRTGGEQYF.